The sequence of this T cell receptor beta chain was determined in a study of cytomegalovirus exposure and HLA in healthy donors. Study details: Clustering assigned around 77% of the approximately 400 genotyped donors to the Caucasian-associated ancestry cluster. Broader study findings: Across HLA loci, a later analysis found differing TCR association rates, with DRB1 most and HLA-C fewest. Being indistinguishable, some V segments were excluded, TRBV6-2 and TRBV6-3 among them. Among the CMV-associated chains, a few were confirmed in vitro as specific for CMV antigens.

Use of 60 Vbeta and 13 Jbeta primers characterized the PCR. The table came from immunoSEQ multiplex PCR; TCRdb's copy has only in-frame clones and leaves some out. The data hold over 150,000 clones, with 75% to 85% observed a single time. CDR1 and CDR2 from the germline V gene are KGHSH and LQKENI. This CDR3 region has 15 residues. V dropped 3 bases and J dropped 4 bases, with 12 bases sitting between them. There are a few counts of this clone. The antigen is unknown. Material: PBMCs. This sequence joins TRBV18 and TRBJ2-2; D might be TRBD1 (6 bases). The sequence was obtained from a male donor in good health and CMV-seropositive. The CDR3 region has the DNA TGTGCCAGCTCACCCGACAGGAAAGTCACCGGGGAGCTGTTTTTT. Its translation is CASSPDRKVTGELFF.